This entry lists 20 T cell receptor beta chains sequenced from one sample in a study of cytomegalovirus exposure and HLA in healthy donors. Profiled with immunoSEQ multiplex PCR; TCRdb holds only in-frame clones, not every one. The repertoire holds some 130,000 clones, with approximately 91% as singletons. The sample taken for sequencing was PBMCs. These receptors all stem from a man aged 30 to 45 in good health and CMV-seronegative.

The sample holds one count of this clone. The CDR3 here is CASSGGQGDTQYF. CDR3 DNA sequence: TGTGCCAGCAGCGGGGGACAGGGAGATACGCAGTATTTT. V and J are TRBV9 and TRBJ2-3, with 9 nucleotides matching TRBD1. Unmatched junction bases numbered 1, after V lost 3 bases and J lost 5 bases. Germline-derived CDR1 and CDR2 are SGDLS and YYNGEE. The CDR3 has 13 amino acids.

The chain links TRBV27 to TRBJ1-1; D call uncertain. In germline, CDR1 is MNHEY, CDR2 SMNVEV (reference sequence). The CDR3 covers 12 residues. V lost 5 bases to trimming and J lost 0 bases, with 4 bases between them. The CDR3 DNA reads as TGTGCCAGCAGTGAGTTGAACACTGAAGCTTTCTTT. It specifies CASSELNTEAFF.

The gene calls are TRBV5-6 and TRBJ2-3; the D is unclear. Germline values: CDR1 SGHDT, CDR2 YYEEEE. V dropped 1 base and J dropped 1 base, with 13 bases sitting between them. The CDR3 has 16 amino acids. CDR3 region: CASSLKSQARTDTQYF. As DNA, the CDR3 is TGTGCCAGCAGCTTGAAGAGTCAGGCCCGCACAGATACGCAGTATTTT.

The chain employs TRBV6-1 and TRBJ1-2; a possible D gene is TRBD1 (6 bases). CDR3 length equals 13 residues. V shed 6 bases and J shed 4 bases, with 12 bases lying between them. Germline-derived CDR1 and CDR2 are MNHNS and SASEGT. CDR3 loop: CASREDRRYGYTF. DNA of the CDR3: TGTGCCAGCAGGGAGGACAGACGCTATGGCTACACCTTC.

The rearrangement links TRBV5-1 to TRBJ2-3, with 9 bases that match TRBD1. With 0 bases clipped from V and 3 bases from J, the junction kept 8 bases outside the gene matches. The CDR3 is made up of 17 amino acids. Germline V gene data show CDR1 as SGHRS and CDR2 as YFSETQ. The CDR3 sequence: CASSLESGQGRTDTQYF. The CDR3 DNA reads as TGCGCCAGCAGCTTGGAATCTGGACAGGGGAGAACAGATACGCAGTATTTT.

The J gene is TRBJ2-1, the V gene TRBV6-5; D call uncertain. Germline loops: CDR1 MNHEY, CDR2 SVGAGI. V lost 0 bases to trimming and J lost 3 bases, with 6 bases between them. The CDR3 is 14 residues long. In DNA, the CDR3 is TGTGCCAGCAGTTACTCGTCAGTCTACAATGAGCAGTTCTTC. It yields the protein CASSYSSVYNEQFF.

The chain carries TRBV4-1 and TRBJ1-5; maybe TRBD1 (6 bases). Germline-derived CDR1 and CDR2 are MGHRA and YSYEKL. The CDR3 spans 20 residues. Between the trimmed V and J ends, which lost 4 bases and 4 bases, there was a span of 29 bases. In DNA, the CDR3 is TGCGCCAGCAGCCTCAGGGGCCTACCAGAGCTGCATTACCCGAATCAGCCCCAGCATTTT. Translated: CASSLRGLPELHYPNQPQHF.

This chain uses TRBV4-1 with TRBJ2-7, with D perhaps matching TRBD1 (5 bases). Trimming took 0 bases from V and 5 from J, leaving 17 bases between them. CDR3 length: 16 amino acids. CDR1 is MGHRA and CDR2 is YSYEKL in the germline V gene. The CDR3 here is CASSQEGVRQINEQYF. The CDR3 nucleotides read TGCGCCAGCAGCCAAGAAGGAGTGCGACAGATCAACGAGCAGTACTTC.

This chain joins TRBV5-4 and TRBJ1-1, with D possibly TRBD1 on 6 matching bases. The ends were cut back, 2 bases at V and 2 bases at J, with 13 bases in the middle. The germline V gene encodes CDR1 SGHNT and CDR2 YYREEE (reference sequence). This CDR3 has 15 amino acids. The CDR3 loop is CASSFLQGPNTEAFF. As DNA, the CDR3 is TGTGCCAGCAGCTTCCTGCAGGGGCCAAACACTGAAGCTTTCTTT. Full variable domain (remainder filled in from reference TRBV5-4 and TRBJ1-1): ETGVTQSPTHLIKTRGQQVTLRCSSQSGHNTVSWYQQALGQGPQFIFQYYREEENGRGNFPPRFSGLQFPNYSSELNVNALELDDSALYLCASSFLQGPNTEAFFGQGTRLTVV.

The CDR3 protein is CASSLQGINQPQHF. DNA of the CDR3: TGTGCCAGCAGCCTGCAGGGGATCAATCAGCCCCAGCATTTT. The chain joins TRBV6-6 to TRBJ1-5; D perhaps matches TRBD1 (6 bases). The CDR3 contains 14 residues. The germline CDR1 and CDR2 sequences are MNHNY and SVGAGI (reference sequence). V lost 6 bases and J lost 3, with 12 bases in between.

The chain uses TRBV4-1 and TRBJ2-7; D possibly corresponds to TRBD1 (7 bases). Trimming pared 1 base from V and 0 bases from J, leaving 10 bases between. The CDR3 is 15 residues long. Per germline, CDR1 MGHRA and CDR2 YSYEKL. The CDR3 DNA is TGCGCCAGCAGCCAAGTGCGGGACAGCTCCTACGAGCAGTACTTC. Protein sequence: CASSQVRDSSYEQYF.

This chain uses TRBV7-2 with TRBJ2-1, with TRBD2 matching over 10 bases. In germline, CDR1 is SGHTA, CDR2 FQGNSA. V lost 4 bases and J lost 4; bases outside the gene matches: 4. The CDR3 covers 15 residues. DNA of the CDR3: TGTGCCAGCAGCTCGGGACTAGCGCCTTACAATGAGCAGTTCTTC. Its translation: CASSSGLAPYNEQFF.

This sequence joins TRBV29-1 and TRBJ2-4, with D tentatively TRBD2 (5 bases). Per germline, CDR1 SQVTM and CDR2 ANQGSEA. The V and J ends lost 4 bases and 2 bases respectively, with 9 bases between them. This CDR3 contains 13 residues. CDR3 region: CSVVRVSKNIQYF. CDR3 bases: TGCAGCGTTGTGAGGGTCTCCAAAAACATTCAGTACTTC.

This clone showed up just a few times. The V call is TRBV27, the J call TRBJ1-2; possible D gene TRBD1, 5 bases. Per the germline V gene, CDR1 is MNHEY and CDR2 is SMNVEV (reference sequence). The CDR3 totals 14 residues. Trimming stripped 3 bases from V and 5 bases from J, with 13 bases between. This chain's CDR3 is CASSLARVGYGYTF. The CDR3 coding sequence is TGTGCCAGCAGTTTGGCCAGGGTAGGGTATGGCTACACCTTC.

This clone was recorded a few times. This sequence joins TRBV5-4 and TRBJ1-2, with a possible D match to TRBD1 (6 bases). The germline gives CDR1 SGHNT, CDR2 YYREEE (reference sequence). V was cut by 1 base and J by 6 bases, with 10 bases left in between. There are 13 residues in the CDR3. CDR3 in amino acids: CASSLMGADGYTF. The CDR3, as DNA: TGTGCCAGCAGCTTGATGGGGGCAGATGGCTACACCTTC.

J is TRBJ2-1 and V is TRBV5-1, with D hard to call. Trimming stripped 1 base from V and 9 bases from J, with 8 bases between. The CDR3 is 12 residues long. CDR1 and CDR2 from the germline V gene are SGHRS and YFSETQ. As DNA, the CDR3 is TGCGCCAGCAGCTTGTTAGCATTTGAGCAGTTCTTC. Its protein product is CASSLLAFEQFF.

The gene calls are TRBV18 and TRBJ1-2, with 8 bases fitting TRBD1. The germline V gene encodes CDR1 KGHSH and CDR2 LQKENI. After removal of 6 bases from V and 6 bases from J, the junction contained 12 bases not matched to a gene. The CDR3 covers 15 residues. The CDR3 spells CASSERATGDHGYTF. As DNA, the CDR3 is TGTGCCAGCTCGGAACGGGCGACAGGGGACCATGGCTACACCTTC.

The chain joins TRBV6-5 to TRBJ1-3; 8 bases are a match to TRBD1. The CDR3 extends over 14 amino acids. V lost 5 bases, J lost 4 bases, and 4 bases stayed unmatched. Germline V gene sequence: CDR1 MNHEY, CDR2 SVGAGI. CDR3 nucleotides: TGTGCCAGCAGTCCGACAGGGGCCGGAAACACCATATATTTT. Translation gives CASSPTGAGNTIYF.

The chain links TRBV5-1 to TRBJ2-2; 10 bases are a match to TRBD1. V lost 6 bases, J lost 2 bases, and 13 bases stayed unmatched. CDR1 is SGHRS, CDR2 YFSETQ, per germline. The length of the CDR3 is 18 residues. In DNA, the CDR3 is TGCGCCAGCAACCCGACAGGGGGCTTAGGCCCTAACACCGGGGAGCTGTTTTTT. Residues: CASNPTGGLGPNTGELFF. The complete variable domain, with remaining parts taken from reference TRBV5-1 and TRBJ2-2, reads KAGVTQTPRYLIKTRGQQVTLSCSPISGHRSVSWYQQTPGQGLQFLFEYFSETQRNKGNFPGRFSGRQFSNSRSEMNVSTLELGDSALYLCASNPTGGLGPNTGELFFGEGSRLTVL.

This chain uses TRBV30 with TRBJ1-1; a possible D gene is TRBD1 (5 bases). Germline assignment: CDR1 GTSNPN and CDR2 SVGIG (reference sequence). There are 12 residues in the CDR3. Trimming stripped 7 bases from V and 4 bases from J, with 13 bases between. The CDR3 DNA sequence: TGTGCCTCTCAGGGTTGGCGCACTGAAGCTTTCTTT. Translating gives CASQGWRTEAFF.